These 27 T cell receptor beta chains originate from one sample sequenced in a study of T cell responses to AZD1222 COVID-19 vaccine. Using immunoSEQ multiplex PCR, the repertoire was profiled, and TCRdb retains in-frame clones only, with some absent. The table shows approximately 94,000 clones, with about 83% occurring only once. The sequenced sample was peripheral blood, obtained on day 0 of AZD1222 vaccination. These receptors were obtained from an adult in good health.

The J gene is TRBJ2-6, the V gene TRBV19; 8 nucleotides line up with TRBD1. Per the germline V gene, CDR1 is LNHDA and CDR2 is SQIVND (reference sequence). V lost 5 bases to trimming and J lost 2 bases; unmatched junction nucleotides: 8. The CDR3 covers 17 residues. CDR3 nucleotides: TGTGCCAGTAGTGGGTGGACAGGGACGACTGGGGCCAACGTCCTGACTTTC. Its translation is CASSGWTGTTGANVLTF.

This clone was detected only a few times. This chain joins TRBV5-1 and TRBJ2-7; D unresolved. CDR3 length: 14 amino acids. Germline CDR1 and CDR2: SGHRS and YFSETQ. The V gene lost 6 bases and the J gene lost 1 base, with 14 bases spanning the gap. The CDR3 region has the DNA TGCGCCAGCACCCCTTTCGAGAGGTCCTACGAGCAGTACTTC. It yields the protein CASTPFERSYEQYF.

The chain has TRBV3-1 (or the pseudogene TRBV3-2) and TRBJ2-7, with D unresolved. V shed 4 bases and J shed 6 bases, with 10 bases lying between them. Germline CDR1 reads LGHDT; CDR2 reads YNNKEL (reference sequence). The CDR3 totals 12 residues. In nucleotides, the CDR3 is TGTGCCAGCAGCCCCCCGGGCTCCGAGCAGTACTTC. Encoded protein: CASSPPGSEQYF.

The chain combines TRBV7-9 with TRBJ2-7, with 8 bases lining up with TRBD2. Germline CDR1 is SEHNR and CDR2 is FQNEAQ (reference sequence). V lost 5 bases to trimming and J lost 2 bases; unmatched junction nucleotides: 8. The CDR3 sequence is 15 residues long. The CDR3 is CASSPRTSLAYEQYF. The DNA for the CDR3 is TGTGCCAGCAGCCCAAGGACTAGCCTGGCCTACGAGCAGTACTTC.

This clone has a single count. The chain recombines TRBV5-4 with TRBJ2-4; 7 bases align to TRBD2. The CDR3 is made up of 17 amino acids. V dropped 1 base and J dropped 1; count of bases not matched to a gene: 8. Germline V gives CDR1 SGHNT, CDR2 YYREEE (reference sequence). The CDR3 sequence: CASSLLSAGVAKNIQYF. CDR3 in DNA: TGTGCCAGCAGCTTGTTAAGTGCGGGAGTGGCCAAAAACATTCAGTACTTC.

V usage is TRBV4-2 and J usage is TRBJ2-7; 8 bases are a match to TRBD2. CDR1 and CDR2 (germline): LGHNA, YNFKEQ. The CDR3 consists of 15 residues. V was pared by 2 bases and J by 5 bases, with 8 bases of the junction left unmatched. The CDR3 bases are TGTGCCAGCAGCCAACTCGGACTAGCAGCCAACGAGCAGTACTTC. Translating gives CASSQLGLAANEQYF.

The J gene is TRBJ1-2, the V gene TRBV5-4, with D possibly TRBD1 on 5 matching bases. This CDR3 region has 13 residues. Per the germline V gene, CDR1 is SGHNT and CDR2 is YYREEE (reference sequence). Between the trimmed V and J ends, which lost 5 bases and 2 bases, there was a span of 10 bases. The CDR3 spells CASSKQANYGYTF. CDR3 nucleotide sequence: TGTGCCAGCAGTAAACAGGCAAACTATGGCTACACCTTC.

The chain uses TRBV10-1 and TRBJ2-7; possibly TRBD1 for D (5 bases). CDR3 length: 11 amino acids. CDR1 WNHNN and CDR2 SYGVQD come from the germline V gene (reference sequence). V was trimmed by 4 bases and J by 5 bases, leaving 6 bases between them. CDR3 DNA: TGCGCCAGCAGTGGGGGCGACGAGCAGTACTTC. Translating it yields CASSGGDEQYF.

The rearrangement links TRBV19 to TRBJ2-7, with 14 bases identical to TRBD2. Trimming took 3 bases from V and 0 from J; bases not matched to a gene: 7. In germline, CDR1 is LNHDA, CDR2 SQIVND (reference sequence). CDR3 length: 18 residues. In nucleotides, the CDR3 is TGTGCCAGTAGTATGAGGGTCGGGACTAGCGGGGGCTCCTACGAGCAGTACTTC. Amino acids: CASSMRVGTSGGSYEQYF.

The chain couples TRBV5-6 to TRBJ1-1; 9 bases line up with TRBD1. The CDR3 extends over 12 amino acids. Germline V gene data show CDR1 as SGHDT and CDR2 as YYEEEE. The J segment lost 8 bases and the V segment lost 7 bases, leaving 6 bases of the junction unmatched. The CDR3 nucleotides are TGTGCCAGCGGACAGACAGGGGGGGAAGCTTTCTTT. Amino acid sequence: CASGQTGGEAFF.

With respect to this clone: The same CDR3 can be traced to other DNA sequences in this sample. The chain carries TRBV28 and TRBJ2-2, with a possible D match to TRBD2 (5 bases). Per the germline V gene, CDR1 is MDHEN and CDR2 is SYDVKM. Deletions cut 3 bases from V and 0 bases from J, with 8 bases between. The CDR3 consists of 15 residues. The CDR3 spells CASSLSGTNTGELFF. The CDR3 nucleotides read TGTGCCAGCAGTTTGTCGGGGACGAACACCGGGGAGCTGTTTTTT.

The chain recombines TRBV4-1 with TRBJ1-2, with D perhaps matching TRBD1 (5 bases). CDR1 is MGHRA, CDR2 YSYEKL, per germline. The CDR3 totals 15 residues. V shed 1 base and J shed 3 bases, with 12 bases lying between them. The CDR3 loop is CASSQGSGVDYGYTF. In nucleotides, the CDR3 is TGCGCCAGCAGCCAAGGGTCGGGGGTGGACTATGGCTACACCTTC.

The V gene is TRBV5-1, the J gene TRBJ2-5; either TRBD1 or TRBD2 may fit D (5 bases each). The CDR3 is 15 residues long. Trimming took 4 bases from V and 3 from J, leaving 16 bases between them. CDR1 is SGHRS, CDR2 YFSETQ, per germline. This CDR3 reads CASSPGNGAEETQYF. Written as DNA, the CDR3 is TGCGCCAGCAGCCCGGGGAATGGGGCAGAAGAGACCCAGTACTTC.

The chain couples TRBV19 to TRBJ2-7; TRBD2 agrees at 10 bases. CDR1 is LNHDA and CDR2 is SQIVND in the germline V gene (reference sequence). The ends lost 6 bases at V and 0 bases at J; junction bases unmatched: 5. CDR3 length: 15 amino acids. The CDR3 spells CASRGLAEASYEQYF. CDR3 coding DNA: TGTGCCAGTAGAGGACTAGCGGAGGCCTCCTACGAGCAGTACTTC. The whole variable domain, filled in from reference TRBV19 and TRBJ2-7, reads DGGITQSPKYLFRKEGQNVTLSCEQNLNHDAMYWYRQDPGQGLRLIYYSQIVNDFQKGDIAEGYSVSREKKESFPLTVTSAQKNPTAFYLCASRGLAEASYEQYFGPGTRLTVT.

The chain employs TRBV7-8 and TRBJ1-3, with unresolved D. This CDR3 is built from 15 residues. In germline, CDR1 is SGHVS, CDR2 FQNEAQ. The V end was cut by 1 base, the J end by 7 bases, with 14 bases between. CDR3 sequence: CASSLEGPGGNTIYF. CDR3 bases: TGTGCCAGCAGCTTAGAGGGCCCCGGCGGTAACACCATATATTTT.

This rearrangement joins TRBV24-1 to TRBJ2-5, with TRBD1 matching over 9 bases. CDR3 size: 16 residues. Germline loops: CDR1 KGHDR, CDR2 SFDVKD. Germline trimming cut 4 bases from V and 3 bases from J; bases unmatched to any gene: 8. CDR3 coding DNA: TGTGCCACCAGTGAACCCGGGACAGGGAGAGAAGAGACCCAGTACTTC. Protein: CATSEPGTGREETQYF.

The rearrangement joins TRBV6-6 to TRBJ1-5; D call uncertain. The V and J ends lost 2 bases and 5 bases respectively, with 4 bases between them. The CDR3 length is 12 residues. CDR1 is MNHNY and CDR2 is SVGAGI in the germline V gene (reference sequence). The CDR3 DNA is TGTGCCAGCAGTTACGTCGATCAGCCCCAGCATTTT. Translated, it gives CASSYVDQPQHF.

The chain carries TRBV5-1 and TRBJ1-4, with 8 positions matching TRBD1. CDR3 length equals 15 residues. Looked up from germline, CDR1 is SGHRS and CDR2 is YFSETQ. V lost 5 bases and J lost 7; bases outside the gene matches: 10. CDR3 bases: TGCGCCAGCAGACTGCAGGGGGCTATCGGTGAAAAACTGTTTTTT. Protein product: CASRLQGAIGEKLFF.

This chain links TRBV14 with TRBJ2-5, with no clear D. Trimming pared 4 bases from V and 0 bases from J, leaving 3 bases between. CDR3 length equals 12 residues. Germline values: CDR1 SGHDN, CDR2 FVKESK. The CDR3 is CASSRDQETQYF. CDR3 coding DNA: TGTGCCAGCAGCCGGGACCAAGAGACCCAGTACTTC.

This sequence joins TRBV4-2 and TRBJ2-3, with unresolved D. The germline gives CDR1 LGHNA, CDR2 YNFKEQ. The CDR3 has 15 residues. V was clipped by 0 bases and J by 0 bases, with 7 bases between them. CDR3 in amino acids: CASSQDSLSTDTQYF. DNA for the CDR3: TGTGCCAGCAGCCAAGATAGCCTCAGCACAGATACGCAGTATTTT.

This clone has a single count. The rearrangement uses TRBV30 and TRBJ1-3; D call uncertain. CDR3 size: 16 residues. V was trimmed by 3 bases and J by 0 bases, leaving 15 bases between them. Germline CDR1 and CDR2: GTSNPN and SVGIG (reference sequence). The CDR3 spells CAWRPPPDFSGNTIYF. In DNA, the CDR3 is TGTGCCTGGAGACCCCCCCCCGATTTCTCTGGAAACACCATATATTTT.

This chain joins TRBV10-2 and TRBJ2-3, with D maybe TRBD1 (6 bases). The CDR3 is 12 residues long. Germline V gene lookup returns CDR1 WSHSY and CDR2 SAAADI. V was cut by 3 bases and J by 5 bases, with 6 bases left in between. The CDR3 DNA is TGCGCCAGCAGTGAACAGGGAGATACGCAGTATTTT. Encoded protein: CASSEQGDTQYF.

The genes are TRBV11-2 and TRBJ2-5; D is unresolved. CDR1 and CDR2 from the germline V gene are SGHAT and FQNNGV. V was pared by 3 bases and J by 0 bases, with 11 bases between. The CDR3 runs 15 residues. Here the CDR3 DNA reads TGTGCCAGCAGCTTGGCCGCCGCGTACCAAGAGACCCAGTACTTC. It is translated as CASSLAAAYQETQYF.

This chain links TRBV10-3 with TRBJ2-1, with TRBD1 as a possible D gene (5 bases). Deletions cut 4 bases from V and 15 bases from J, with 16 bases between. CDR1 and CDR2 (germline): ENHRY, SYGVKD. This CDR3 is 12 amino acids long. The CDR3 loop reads CAISGTGPTPFF. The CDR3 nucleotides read TGTGCCATCAGTGGAACAGGACCGACCCCGTTCTTC.

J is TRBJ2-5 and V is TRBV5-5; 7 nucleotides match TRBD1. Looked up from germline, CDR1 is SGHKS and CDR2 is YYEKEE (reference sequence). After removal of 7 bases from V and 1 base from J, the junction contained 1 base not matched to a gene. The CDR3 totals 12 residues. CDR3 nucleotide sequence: TGTGCCAGCGGACAGGTCCAAGAGACCCAGTACTTC. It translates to CASGQVQETQYF.

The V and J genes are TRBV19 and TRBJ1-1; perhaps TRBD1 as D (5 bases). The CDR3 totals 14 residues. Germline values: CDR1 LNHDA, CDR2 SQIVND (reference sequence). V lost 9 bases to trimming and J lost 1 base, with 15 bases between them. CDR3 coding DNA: TGTGCCAGCACTATCGGCACAGGGAACACTGAAGCTTTCTTT. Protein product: CASTIGTGNTEAFF.

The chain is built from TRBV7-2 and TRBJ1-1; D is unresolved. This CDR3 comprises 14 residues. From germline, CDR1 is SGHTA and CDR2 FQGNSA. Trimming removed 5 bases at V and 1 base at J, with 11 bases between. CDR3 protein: CASSPTLGNTEAFF. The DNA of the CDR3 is TGTGCCAGCAGCCCCACCTTGGGGAACACTGAAGCTTTCTTT.